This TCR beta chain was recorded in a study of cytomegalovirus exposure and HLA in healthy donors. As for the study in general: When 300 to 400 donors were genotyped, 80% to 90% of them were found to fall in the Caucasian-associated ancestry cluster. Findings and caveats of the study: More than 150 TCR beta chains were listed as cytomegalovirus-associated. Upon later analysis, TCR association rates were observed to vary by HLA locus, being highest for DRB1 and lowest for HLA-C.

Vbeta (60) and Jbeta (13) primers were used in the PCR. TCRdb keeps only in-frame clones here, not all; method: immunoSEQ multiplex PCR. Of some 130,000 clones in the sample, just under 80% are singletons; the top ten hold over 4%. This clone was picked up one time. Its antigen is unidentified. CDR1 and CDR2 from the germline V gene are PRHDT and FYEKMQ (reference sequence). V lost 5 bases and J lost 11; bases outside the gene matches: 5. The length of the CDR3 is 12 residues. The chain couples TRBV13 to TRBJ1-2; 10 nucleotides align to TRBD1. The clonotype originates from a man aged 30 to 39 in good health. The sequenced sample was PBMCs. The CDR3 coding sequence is TGTGCCAGCAGCAACCGGGACAGGGGATACACCTTC. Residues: CASSNRDRGYTF.